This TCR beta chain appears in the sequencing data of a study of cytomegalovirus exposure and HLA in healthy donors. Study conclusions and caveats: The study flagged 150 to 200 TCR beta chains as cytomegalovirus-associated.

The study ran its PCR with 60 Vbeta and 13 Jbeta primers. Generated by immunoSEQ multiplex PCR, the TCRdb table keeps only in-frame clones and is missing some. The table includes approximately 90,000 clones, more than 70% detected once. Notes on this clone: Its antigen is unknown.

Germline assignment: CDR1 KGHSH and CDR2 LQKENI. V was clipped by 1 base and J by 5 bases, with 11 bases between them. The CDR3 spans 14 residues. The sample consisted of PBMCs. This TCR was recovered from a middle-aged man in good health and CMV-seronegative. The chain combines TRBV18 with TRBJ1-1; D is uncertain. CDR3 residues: CASSPLREGTEAFF. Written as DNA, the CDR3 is TGTGCCAGCTCACCACTGAGGGAAGGAACTGAAGCTTTCTTT.